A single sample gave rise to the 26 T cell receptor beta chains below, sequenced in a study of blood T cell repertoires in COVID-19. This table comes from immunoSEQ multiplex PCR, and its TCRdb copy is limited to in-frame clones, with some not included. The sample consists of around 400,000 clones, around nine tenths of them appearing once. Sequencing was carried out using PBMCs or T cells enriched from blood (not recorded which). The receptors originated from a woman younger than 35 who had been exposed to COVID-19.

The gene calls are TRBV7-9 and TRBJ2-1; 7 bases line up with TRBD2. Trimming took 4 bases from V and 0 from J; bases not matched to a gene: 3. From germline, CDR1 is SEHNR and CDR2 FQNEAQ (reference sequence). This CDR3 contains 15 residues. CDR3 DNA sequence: TGTGCCAGCAGCTCAGGCGGGAGCTCCTACAATGAGCAGTTCTTC. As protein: CASSSGGSSYNEQFF.

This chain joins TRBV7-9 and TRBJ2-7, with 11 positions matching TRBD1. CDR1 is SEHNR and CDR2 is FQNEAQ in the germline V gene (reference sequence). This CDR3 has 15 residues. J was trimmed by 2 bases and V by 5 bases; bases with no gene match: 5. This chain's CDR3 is CASSPWGQGAYEQYF. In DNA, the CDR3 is TGTGCCAGCAGCCCCTGGGGACAGGGGGCCTACGAGCAGTACTTC.

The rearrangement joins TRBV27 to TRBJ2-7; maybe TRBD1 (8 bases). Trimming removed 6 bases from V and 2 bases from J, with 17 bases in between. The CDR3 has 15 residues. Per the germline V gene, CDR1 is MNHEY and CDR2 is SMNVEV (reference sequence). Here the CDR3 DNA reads TGTGCCAGCAGACACTCAACAGGGGGGGCCTACGAGCAGTACTTC. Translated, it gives CASRHSTGGAYEQYF.

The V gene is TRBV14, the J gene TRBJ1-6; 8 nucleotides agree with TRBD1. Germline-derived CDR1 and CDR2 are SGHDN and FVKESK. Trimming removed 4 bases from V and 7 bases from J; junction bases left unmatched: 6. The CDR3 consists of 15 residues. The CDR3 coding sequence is TGTGCCAGCAGCCCCACTAGACAGGGGAATTCACCCCTCCACTTT. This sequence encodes CASSPTRQGNSPLHF.

The CDR3, as DNA: TGTGCCAGCAGCCAAGGAGAAGCGGGGGGGCGTGAGCAGTTCTTC. Protein sequence: CASSQGEAGGREQFF. The rearrangement joins TRBV4-2 to TRBJ2-1; 10 nucleotides agree with TRBD2. Germline V gene sequence: CDR1 LGHNA, CDR2 YNFKEQ. The CDR3 spans 15 residues. The ends lost 1 base at V and 9 bases at J; junction bases unmatched: 6.

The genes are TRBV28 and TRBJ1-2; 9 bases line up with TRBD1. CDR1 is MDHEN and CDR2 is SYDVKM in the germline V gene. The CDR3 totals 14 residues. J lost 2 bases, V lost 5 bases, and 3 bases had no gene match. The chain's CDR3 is CASSPTGGNYGYTF. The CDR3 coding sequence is TGTGCCAGCAGTCCCACAGGGGGCAACTATGGCTACACCTTC.

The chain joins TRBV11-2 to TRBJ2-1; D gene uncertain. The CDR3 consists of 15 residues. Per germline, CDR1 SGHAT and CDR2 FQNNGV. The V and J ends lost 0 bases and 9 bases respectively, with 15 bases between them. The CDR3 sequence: CASSLDFIGPSEQFF. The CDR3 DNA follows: TGTGCCAGCAGCTTAGATTTCATAGGCCCTAGTGAGCAGTTCTTC.

The CDR3 protein is CASSARGIAGGPLTPTDTQYF. Here the CDR3 DNA reads TGTGCCAGCAGCGCGAGGGGAATAGCGGGGGGGCCTCTCACACCCACAGATACGCAGTATTTT. The rearrangement uses TRBV9 and TRBJ2-3; 11 nucleotides align to TRBD2. V shed 3 bases, J shed 2 bases, and the junction held 20 bases outside the gene matches. The germline CDR1 and CDR2 sequences are SGDLS and YYNGEE. The CDR3 extends over 21 amino acids.

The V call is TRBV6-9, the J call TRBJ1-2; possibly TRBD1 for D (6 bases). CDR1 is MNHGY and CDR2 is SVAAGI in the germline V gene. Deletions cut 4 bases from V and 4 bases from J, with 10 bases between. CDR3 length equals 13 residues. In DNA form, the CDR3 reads TGTGCCAGCAGTTCGCAGGGGATCTATGGCTACACCTTC. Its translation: CASSSQGIYGYTF.

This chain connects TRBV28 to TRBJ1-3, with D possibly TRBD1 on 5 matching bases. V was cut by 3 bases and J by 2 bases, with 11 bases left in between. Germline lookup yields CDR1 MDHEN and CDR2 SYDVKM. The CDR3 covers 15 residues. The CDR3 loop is CASSLSGLTGNTIYF. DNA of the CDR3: TGTGCCAGCAGTTTGTCAGGGCTTACTGGAAACACCATATATTTT.

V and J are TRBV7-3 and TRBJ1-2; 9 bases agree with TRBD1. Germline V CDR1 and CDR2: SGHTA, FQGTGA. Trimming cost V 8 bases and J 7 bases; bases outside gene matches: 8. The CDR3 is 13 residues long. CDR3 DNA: TGTGCCAGCCGGGGACAGGGAGAGGTTGGCTACACCTTC. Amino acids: CASRGQGEVGYTF.

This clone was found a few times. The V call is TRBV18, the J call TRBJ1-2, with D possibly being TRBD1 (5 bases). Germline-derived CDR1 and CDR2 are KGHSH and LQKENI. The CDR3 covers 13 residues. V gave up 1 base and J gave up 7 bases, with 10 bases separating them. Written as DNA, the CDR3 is TGTGCCAGCTCACCACGGGCGCAGGGTGGCTACACCTTC. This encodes CASSPRAQGGYTF.

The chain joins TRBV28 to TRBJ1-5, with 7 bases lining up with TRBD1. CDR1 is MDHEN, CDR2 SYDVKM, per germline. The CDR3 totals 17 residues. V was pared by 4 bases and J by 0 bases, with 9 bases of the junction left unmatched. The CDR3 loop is CASSSGGDNFSNQPQHF. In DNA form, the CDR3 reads TGTGCCAGCAGTTCAGGGGGTGATAATTTTAGCAATCAGCCCCAGCATTTT.

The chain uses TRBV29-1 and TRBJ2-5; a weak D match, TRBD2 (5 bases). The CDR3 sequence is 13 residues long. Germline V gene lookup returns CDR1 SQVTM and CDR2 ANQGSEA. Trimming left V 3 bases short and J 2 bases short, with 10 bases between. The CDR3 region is CSVDWGAQETQYF. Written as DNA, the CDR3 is TGCAGCGTTGATTGGGGAGCGCAAGAGACCCAGTACTTC.

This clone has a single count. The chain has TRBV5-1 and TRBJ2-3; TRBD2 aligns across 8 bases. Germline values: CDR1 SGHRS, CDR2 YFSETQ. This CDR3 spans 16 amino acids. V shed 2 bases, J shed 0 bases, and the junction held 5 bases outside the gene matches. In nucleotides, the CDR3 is TGCGCCAGCAGCTTTAGCGGGACCCCTAGCACAGATACGCAGTATTTT. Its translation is CASSFSGTPSTDTQYF. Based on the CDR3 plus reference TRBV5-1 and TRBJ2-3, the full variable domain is KAGVTQTPRYLIKTRGQQVTLSCSPISGHRSVSWYQQTPGQGLQFLFEYFSETQRNKGNFPGRFSGRQFSNSRSEMNVSTLELGDSALYLCASSFSGTPSTDTQYFGPGTRLTVL.

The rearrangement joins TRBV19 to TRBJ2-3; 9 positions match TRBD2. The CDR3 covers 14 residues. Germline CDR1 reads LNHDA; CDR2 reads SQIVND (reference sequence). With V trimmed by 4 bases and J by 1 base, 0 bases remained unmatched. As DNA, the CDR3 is TGTGCCAGTAGTAGGACTAGCGGCACAGATACGCAGTATTTT. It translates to CASSRTSGTDTQYF.

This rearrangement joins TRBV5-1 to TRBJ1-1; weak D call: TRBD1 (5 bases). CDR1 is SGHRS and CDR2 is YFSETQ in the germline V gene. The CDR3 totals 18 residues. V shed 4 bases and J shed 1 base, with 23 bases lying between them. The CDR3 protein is CASSLRGGSGLGNTEAFF. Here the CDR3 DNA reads TGCGCCAGCAGCCTACGCGGTGGGTCAGGGTTAGGGAACACTGAAGCTTTCTTT.

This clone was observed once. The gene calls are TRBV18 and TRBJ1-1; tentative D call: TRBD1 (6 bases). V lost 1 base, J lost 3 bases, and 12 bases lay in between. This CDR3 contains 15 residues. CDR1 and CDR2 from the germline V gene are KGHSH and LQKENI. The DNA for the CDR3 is TGTGCCAGCTCACCACTTACAGGGCGGGACACTGAAGCTTTCTTT. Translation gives CASSPLTGRDTEAFF. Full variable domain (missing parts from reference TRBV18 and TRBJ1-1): NAGVMQNPRHLVRRRGQEARLRCSPMKGHSHVYWYRQLPEEGLKFMVYLQKENIIDESGMPKERFSAEFPKEGPSILRIQQVVRGDSAAYFCASSPLTGRDTEAFFGQGTRLTVV.

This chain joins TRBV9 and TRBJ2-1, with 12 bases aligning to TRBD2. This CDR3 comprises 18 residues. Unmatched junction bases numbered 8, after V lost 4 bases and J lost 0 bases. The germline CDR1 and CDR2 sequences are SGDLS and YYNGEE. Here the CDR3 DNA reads TGTGCCAGCAGCCCCCGGACTAGCGGGGTTAGCTCCTACAATGAGCAGTTCTTC. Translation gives CASSPRTSGVSSYNEQFF.

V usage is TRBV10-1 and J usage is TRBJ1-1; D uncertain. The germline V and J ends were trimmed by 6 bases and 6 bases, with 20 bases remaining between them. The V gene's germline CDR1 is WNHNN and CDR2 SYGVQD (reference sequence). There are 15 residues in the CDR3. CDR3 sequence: CASSSTIEGSAEAFF. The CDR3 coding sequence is TGCGCCAGCAGCTCTACTATCGAGGGAAGCGCTGAAGCTTTCTTT.

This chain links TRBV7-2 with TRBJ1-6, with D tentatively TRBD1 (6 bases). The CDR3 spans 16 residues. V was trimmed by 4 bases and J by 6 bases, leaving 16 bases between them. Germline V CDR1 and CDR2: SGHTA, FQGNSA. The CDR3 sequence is CASSSLQGIGNSPLHF. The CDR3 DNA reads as TGTGCCAGCAGCTCCCTACAGGGTATCGGTAATTCACCCCTCCACTTT.

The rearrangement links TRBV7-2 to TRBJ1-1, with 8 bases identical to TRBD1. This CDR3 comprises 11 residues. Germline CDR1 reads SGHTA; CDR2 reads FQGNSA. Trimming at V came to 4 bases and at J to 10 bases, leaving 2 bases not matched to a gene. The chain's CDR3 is CASSSDRGAFF. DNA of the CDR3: TGTGCCAGCAGCTCCGACAGGGGAGCTTTCTTT. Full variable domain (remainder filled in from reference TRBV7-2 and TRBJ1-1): GAGVSQSPSNKVTEKGKDVELRCDPISGHTALYWYRQSLGQGLEFLIYFQGNSAPDKSGLPSDRFSAERTGGSVSTLTIQRTQQEDSAVYLCASSSDRGAFFGQGTRLTVV.

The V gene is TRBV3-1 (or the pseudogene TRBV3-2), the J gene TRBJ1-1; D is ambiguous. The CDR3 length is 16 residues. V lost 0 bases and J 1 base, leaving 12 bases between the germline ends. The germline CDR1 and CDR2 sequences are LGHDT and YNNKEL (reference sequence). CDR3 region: CASSQDFLGANTEAFF. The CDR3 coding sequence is TGTGCCAGCAGCCAAGATTTCCTGGGCGCGAACACTGAAGCTTTCTTT.

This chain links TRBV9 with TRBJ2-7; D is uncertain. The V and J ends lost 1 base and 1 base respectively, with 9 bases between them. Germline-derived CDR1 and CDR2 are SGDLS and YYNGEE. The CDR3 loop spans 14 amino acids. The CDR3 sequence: CASSVSAPSYEQYF. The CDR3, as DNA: TGTGCCAGCAGCGTAAGTGCGCCTTCCTACGAGCAGTACTTC.

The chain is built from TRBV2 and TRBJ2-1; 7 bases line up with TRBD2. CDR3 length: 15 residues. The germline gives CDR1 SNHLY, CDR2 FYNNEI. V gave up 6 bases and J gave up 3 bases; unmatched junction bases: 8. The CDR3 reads CASSVGTTYYNEQFF. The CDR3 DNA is TGTGCCAGCAGCGTCGGGACTACTTACTACAATGAGCAGTTCTTC.

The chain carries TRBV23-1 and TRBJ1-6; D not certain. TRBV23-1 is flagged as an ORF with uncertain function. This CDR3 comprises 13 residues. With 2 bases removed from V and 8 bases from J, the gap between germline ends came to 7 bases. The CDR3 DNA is TGCGCCAGCAGTCAACCCCATGATTCACCCCTCCACTTT. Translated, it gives CASSQPHDSPLHF.